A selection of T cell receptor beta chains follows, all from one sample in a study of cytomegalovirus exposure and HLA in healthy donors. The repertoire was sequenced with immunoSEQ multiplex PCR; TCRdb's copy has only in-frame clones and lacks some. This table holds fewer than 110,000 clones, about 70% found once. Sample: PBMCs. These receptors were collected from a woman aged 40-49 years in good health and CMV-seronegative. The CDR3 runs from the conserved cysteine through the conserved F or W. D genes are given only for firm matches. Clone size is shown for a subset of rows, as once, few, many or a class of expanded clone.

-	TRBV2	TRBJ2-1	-	TGTGCCAGCAGATTAGCGGCTGAATCCTACAATGAGCAGTTCTTC	CASRLAAESYNEQFF
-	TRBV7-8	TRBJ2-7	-	TGTGCCAGCAGCTCTAGGGGTGGGGGGGCAACACTCGACCACGAGCAGTACTTC	CASSSRGGGATLDHEQYF
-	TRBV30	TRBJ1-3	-	TGTGCCTGGAGTAGGGGGGGAGCCTCTGGAAACACCATATATTTT	CAWSRGGASGNTIYF
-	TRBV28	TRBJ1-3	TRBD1	TGTGCCAGCAGTATAAACACAAACATCAGGGGGCCCGGAAACACCATATATTTT	CASSINTNIRGPGNTIYF
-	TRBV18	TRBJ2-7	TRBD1	TGTGCCAGCTCACCATCGGGACAGGTCAACCACGAGCAGTACTTC	CASSPSGQVNHEQYF
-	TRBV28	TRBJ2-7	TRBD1	TGTGCCAGCAGTTACAGGGGCTCCTACGAGCAGTACTTC	CASSYRGSYEQYF
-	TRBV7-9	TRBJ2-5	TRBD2	TGTGCCAGCAGCCACGGGAGCGGACTAGCCGAGACCCAGTACTTC	CASSHGSGLAETQYF
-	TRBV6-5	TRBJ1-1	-	TGTGCCAGCAGTTACAGAGGCCCAGGGAAAACTGAAGCTTTCTTT	CASSYRGPGKTEAFF
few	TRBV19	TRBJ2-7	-	TGTGCCAGTAGTCCCCGGACAGCCATTTCCTACGAGCAGTACTTC	CASSPRTAISYEQYF
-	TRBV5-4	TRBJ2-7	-	TGTGCCAGCACCACCACTTTTAGCTCCTACGAGCAGTACTTC	CASTTTFSSYEQYF
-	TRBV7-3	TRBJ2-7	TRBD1	TGTGCCAGCAGCTCGGCCGGGACAGCAGATCCGCAGTACTTC	CASSSAGTADPQYF
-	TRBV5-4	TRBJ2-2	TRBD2	TGTGCCACACTAGCGGGAGCGTCTAGCGGGGAGCTGTTTTTT	CATLAGASSGELFF
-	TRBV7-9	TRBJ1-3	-	TGTGCCAGCAGCTTAGGACAGCCTGGAAACACCATATATTTT	CASSLGQPGNTIYF
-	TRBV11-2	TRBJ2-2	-	TGTGCCAGCAGCTTAGGACCCCTAGGCAACGCCGGGGAGCTGTTTTTT	CASSLGPLGNAGELFF
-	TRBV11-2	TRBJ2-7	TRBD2	TGTGCCAGCAGCTTAACAGCGGGAGCCTACGAGCAGTACTTC	CASSLTAGAYEQYF
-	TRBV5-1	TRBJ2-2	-	TGCGCCAGCAGCCAGGGTCTTACATCTTATACCGGGGAGCTGTTTTTT	CASSQGLTSYTGELFF
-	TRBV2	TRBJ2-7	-	TGTGCCAGCAGTGAAGCGCGGATACAAAACTACGAGCAGTACTTC	CASSEARIQNYEQYF
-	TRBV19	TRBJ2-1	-	TGTGCCAGTAGTATAGGGAAGGTGAGGGGGGGCGTAAGAAATGAGCAGTTCTTC	CASSIGKVRGGVRNEQFF
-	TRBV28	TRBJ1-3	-	TGTGCAACAGGCTCCGATGGAAACACCATATATTTT	CATGSDGNTIYF
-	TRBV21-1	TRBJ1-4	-	TGTGCCAGCAGTAACTTCCAGGGGGTAACTAATGAAAAACTGTTTTTT	CASSNFQGVTNEKLFF
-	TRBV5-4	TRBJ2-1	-	TGTGCCAGCAGCTTGACAGGAAGCTCCTACAATGAGCAGTTCTTC	CASSLTGSSYNEQFF
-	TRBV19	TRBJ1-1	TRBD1	TGTGCCAGTAGTAGGGGACAGGGGGGGTACACTGAAGCTTTCTTT	CASSRGQGGYTEAFF
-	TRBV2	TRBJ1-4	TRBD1	TGTGCCAGCATTGGGGACAGGGTGTACGGAACTAATGAAAAACTGTTTTTT	CASIGDRVYGTNEKLFF
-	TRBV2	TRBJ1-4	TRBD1	TGTGCCAGCAGTGAAGCGGGGACAGGGGCTTCAAATGAAAAACTGTTTTTT	CASSEAGTGASNEKLFF
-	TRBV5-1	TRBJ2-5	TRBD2	TGCGCCAGCAGCCCCGGACTAGCGGGGCCGGAGACCCAGTACTTC	CASSPGLAGPETQYF
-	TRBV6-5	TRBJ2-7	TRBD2	TGTGCCAGCAGTTTTACCGGGACTAACACCTACGAGCAGTACTTC	CASSFTGTNTYEQYF
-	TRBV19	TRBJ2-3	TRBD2	TGTGCCAGCCAACTAGCGGGGGGGCCGGATACGCAGTATTTT	CASQLAGGPDTQYF
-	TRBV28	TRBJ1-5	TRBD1	TGTGCCAGCAGTCTTGGGACAGGGCGAACTCAGCCCCAGCATTTT	CASSLGTGRTQPQHF
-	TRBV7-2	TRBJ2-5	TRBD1	TGTGCCAGCAGCACGCGTCCCGGGACAGGGGAGACCCAGTACTTC	CASSTRPGTGETQYF